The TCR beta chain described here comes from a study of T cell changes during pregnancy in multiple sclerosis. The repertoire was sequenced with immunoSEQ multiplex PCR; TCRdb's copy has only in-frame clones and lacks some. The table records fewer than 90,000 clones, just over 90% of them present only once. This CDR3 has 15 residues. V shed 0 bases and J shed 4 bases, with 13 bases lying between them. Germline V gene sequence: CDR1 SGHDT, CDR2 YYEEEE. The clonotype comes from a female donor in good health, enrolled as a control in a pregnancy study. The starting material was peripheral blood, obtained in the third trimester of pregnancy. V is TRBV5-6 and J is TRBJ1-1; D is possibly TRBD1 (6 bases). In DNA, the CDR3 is TGTGCCAGCAGCTTGGGCCAGGGGCGGTTCACTGAAGCTTTCTTT. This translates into CASSLGQGRFTEAFF.